This TCR beta chain was observed in a study of blood T cell repertoires in COVID-19. Seattle-derived patients entered the study during active infection and were followed longitudinally. The data were produced by immunoSEQ multiplex PCR, yet TCRdb's version contains in-frame clones alone and is incomplete. Among 250,000 to 350,000 clones listed, more than 80% were seen once. The CDR3 loop spans 14 amino acids. V gave up 11 bases and J gave up 10 bases, with 21 bases separating them. CDR1 is LNHDA and CDR2 is SQIVND in the germline V gene (reference sequence). The gene calls are TRBV19 and TRBJ1-6; D perhaps matches TRBD1 (6 bases). The TCR comes from a woman aged 30 to 39 with COVID-19, enrolled during active disease. Specimen: peripheral blood. The CDR3 DNA follows: TGTGCCGGGGGCACGGGACCGGATTTGTCACCCCTCCACTTT. The encoded protein is CAGGTGPDLSPLHF.